The 20 T cell receptor beta chains listed next were all sequenced from one sample in a study of human T cells and chemical hapten exposure listed by TCRdb under 2021. Libraries were constructed by RACE. This sample was sequenced with a NextSeq 500. TCRdb applied fastp at Q25 and MiXCR to the public reads, then kept only in-frame beta chains. When rows share a CDR3 protein, they turn into one entry using the most common DNA and genes. Here the sample has more than 100,000 distinct CDR3 sequences; roughly 12% occur a single time. The top ten constitute around 2.8% of the sample. The intended sense of this specimen's time point label: pre-sensitization, week 0. The sample's treatment or condition label, decoded: therapeutic diphenylcyclopropenone sensitization with weekly scalp DPC. Sequenced material: whole blood, taken in connection with sensitization to the hapten diphenylcyclopropenone (DPC). The receptors originated from a young woman with alopecia areata. Some clones in this sample may be carry-over from other donors' samples.

V usage is TRBV11-2 and J usage is TRBJ2-3; D is perhaps TRBD2 (5 bases). Germline CDR1 SGHAT, CDR2 FQNNGV. V lost 1 base, J lost 6 bases, and 14 bases lay in between. This CDR3 region has 15 residues. The CDR3 coding sequence is TGTGCCAGCAGCTTAGTTCCGGGTCGGAGGGATACGCAGTATTTT. Translating it yields CASSLVPGRRDTQYF. The entire variable domain, with the rest obtained from reference TRBV11-2 and TRBJ2-3, is as follows: EAGVAQSPRYKIIEKRQSVAFWCNPISGHATLYWYQQILGQGPKLLIQFQNNGVVDDSQLPKDRFSAERLKGVDSTLKIQPAKLEDSAVYLCASSLVPGRRDTQYFGPGTRLTVL.

CDR3 coding DNA: TGTGCCAGTAGTACTCGACAGGGTCTCAGGAACACTGAAGCTTTCTTT. It codes for CASSTRQGLRNTEAFF. The chain couples TRBV19 to TRBJ1-1, with 7 bases fitting TRBD1. The germline V gene encodes CDR1 LNHDA and CDR2 SQIVND (reference sequence). The CDR3 runs 16 residues. The J segment lost 1 base and the V segment lost 4 bases, leaving 9 bases of the junction unmatched. Supplemented by reference TRBV19 and TRBJ1-1, the full variable domain reads DGGITQSPKYLFRKEGQNVTLSCEQNLNHDAMYWYRQDPGQGLRLIYYSQIVNDFQKGDIAEGYSVSREKKESFPLTVTSAQKNPTAFYLCASSTRQGLRNTEAFFGQGTRLTVV.

The rearrangement uses TRBV9 and TRBJ1-1, with 7 bases that match TRBD1. V lost 6 bases to trimming and J lost 5 bases; unmatched junction nucleotides: 10. This CDR3 is built from 14 residues. Germline-derived CDR1 and CDR2 are SGDLS and YYNGEE. In DNA form, the CDR3 reads TGTGCCAGCAAGCCTCCGGGACAGAGAACTGAAGCTTTCTTT. This gives the protein CASKPPGQRTEAFF.

The chain is built from TRBV6-2 or TRBV6-3 and TRBJ1-6; a possible D gene is TRBD1 (5 bases). Germline CDR1 and CDR2: MNHEY and SVGEGT. The CDR3 runs to 16 residues. Deletions cut 0 bases from V and 9 bases from J, with 15 bases between. CDR3 sequence reads: CASSYSAGHRISPLHF. CDR3 DNA sequence: TGTGCCAGCAGTTACTCGGCAGGGCACAGGATTTCACCCCTCCACTTT.

This clonotype occurred a few times. The V gene is TRBV20-1, the J gene TRBJ2-1, with a weak D call TRBD2 (6 bases). This CDR3 has 15 residues. Germline CDR1 DFQATT, CDR2 SNEGSKA (reference sequence). V lost 5 bases and J 0 bases, leaving 14 bases between the germline ends. The chain's CDR3 is CSADPGEISYNEQFF. CDR3 sequence (DNA): TGCAGTGCTGACCCGGGGGAGATCTCCTACAATGAGCAGTTCTTC.

This clonotype was picked up a small number of times. The V gene is TRBV6-5, the J gene TRBJ1-5; D possibly corresponds to TRBD1 (6 bases). V was trimmed by 5 bases and J by 0 bases, leaving 17 bases between them. CDR1 is MNHEY, CDR2 SVGAGI, per germline. The CDR3 sequence is 17 residues long. The DNA of the CDR3 is TGTGCCAGCAGTGAAGGACAGCTAACGAATAGCAATCAGCCCCAGCATTTT. Its protein is CASSEGQLTNSNQPQHF.

V gene TRBV29-1 combines with J gene TRBJ2-1; a weak D match, TRBD2 (6 bases). The V end was cut by 3 bases, the J end by 5 bases, with 20 bases between. This CDR3 spans 16 amino acids. Looked up from germline, CDR1 is SQVTM and CDR2 is ANQGSEA. The DNA of the CDR3 is TGCAGCGTTGATATCTCGGGAGTATTTATCCACAATGAGCAGTTCTTC. Translating it yields CSVDISGVFIHNEQFF.

The chain links TRBV10-1 to TRBJ1-1, with D possibly being TRBD1 (5 bases). Germline lookup yields CDR1 WNHNN and CDR2 SYGVQD (reference sequence). Between the trimmed V and J ends, which lost 5 bases and 1 base, there was a span of 8 bases. This CDR3 has 13 residues. CDR3 DNA sequence: TGCGCCAGCAGTCGCGGACAGAACACTGAAGCTTTCTTT. It codes for CASSRGQNTEAFF.

The chain couples TRBV20-1 to TRBJ1-1; D is undetermined. The CDR3 extends over 14 amino acids. The V gene lost 6 bases and the J gene lost 0 bases, with 14 bases spanning the gap. The germline V gene has CDR1 DFQATT and CDR2 SNEGSKA (reference sequence). The CDR3 coding sequence is TGCAGTGCCCCCGGTGGAGGGATGAACACTGAAGCTTTCTTT. This sequence encodes CSAPGGGMNTEAFF.

This clonotype showed up just a few times. This chain connects TRBV29-1 to TRBJ2-7; D unclear. CDR1 is SQVTM, CDR2 ANQGSEA, per germline. CDR3 length: 10 residues. V shed 5 bases and J shed 4 bases, with 6 bases lying between them. The CDR3 bases are TGCAGCGTTCTAGAATACGAGCAGTACTTC. Its protein product is CSVLEYEQYF.

The chain links TRBV6-1 to TRBJ1-2; D not resolved. Germline V gene sequence: CDR1 MNHNS, CDR2 SASEGT. Trimming left V 1 base short and J 9 bases short, with 18 bases between. CDR3 length: 15 residues. The DNA of the CDR3 is TGTGCCAGCAGTGAAGGCCGGGCCCGGCAGGAGAGCTACACCTTC. Amino acid sequence: CASSEGRARQESYTF.

The rearrangement links TRBV12-3 or TRBV12-4 to TRBJ2-2, with 7 bases matching TRBD1. V lost 6 bases and J lost 1; bases outside the gene matches: 2. The CDR3 is made up of 14 amino acids. CDR3 sequence reads: CASRRTGNTGELFF. The DNA of the CDR3 is TGTGCCAGCAGAAGGACAGGGAACACCGGGGAGCTGTTTTTT.

The rearrangement uses TRBV29-1 and TRBJ2-7; TRBD1 might be the D (5 bases). The CDR3 covers 12 residues. Looked up from germline, CDR1 is SQVTM and CDR2 is ANQGSEA. V lost 6 bases, J lost 3 bases, and 12 bases lay in between. The CDR3 DNA follows: TGCAGCGTAGCAGGACAAAGCTACGAGCAGTACTTC. Residues: CSVAGQSYEQYF.

The V and J genes are TRBV27 and TRBJ2-1; D may correspond to TRBD1 or TRBD2 (5 bases each). The CDR3 is 16 residues long. Trimming removed 11 bases at V and 3 bases at J, with 23 bases between. The germline gives CDR1 MNHEY, CDR2 SMNVEV (reference sequence). The CDR3, as DNA: TGTGCCGGCCGTCGGTCTAGTGGGGGTTTCTACAATGAGCAGTTCTTC. Translation gives CAGRRSSGGFYNEQFF.

This clonotype was picked up many times. The gene calls are TRBV4-1 and TRBJ1-2; D remains unclear. This CDR3 comprises 14 residues. V was shortened by 0 bases and J by 2 bases, with 7 bases between the two germline ends. Germline CDR1 MGHRA, CDR2 YSYEKL. The DNA for the CDR3 is TGCGCCAGCAGCCAAGATCAAAGAAACTATGGCTACACCTTC. Its translation: CASSQDQRNYGYTF.

This clonotype was detected once. The chain is built from TRBV28 and TRBJ1-1; tentatively, D is TRBD1 (6 bases). Deletions cut 5 bases from V and 9 bases from J, with 13 bases between. Germline V gene lookup returns CDR1 MDHEN and CDR2 SYDVKM. The CDR3 consists of 12 residues. The DNA of the CDR3 is TGTGCCAGCAGTGACCAGGGGAGAAAAGCTTTCTTT. Translation: CASSDQGRKAFF.

The chain employs TRBV5-4 and TRBJ2-7; D is uncertain. Trimming removed 1 base at V and 5 bases at J, with 10 bases between. Germline V CDR1 and CDR2: SGHNT, YYREEE (reference sequence). The CDR3 contains 13 residues. Here the CDR3 reads CASSLSVGNEQYF. CDR3 DNA sequence: TGTGCCAGCAGCTTGAGCGTAGGAAACGAGCAGTACTTC.

This sequence joins TRBV28 and TRBJ2-1, with 7 bases lining up with TRBD1. With V trimmed by 2 bases and J by 6 bases, 7 bases remained unmatched. The CDR3 covers 15 residues. Germline values: CDR1 MDHEN, CDR2 SYDVKM. The CDR3 DNA is TGTGCCAGCAGTTTAGGTAGGGGGCCCGCCAATGAGCAGTTCTTC. This sequence encodes CASSLGRGPANEQFF.

This clonotype was detected many times. The chain carries TRBV12-3 or TRBV12-4 and TRBJ1-5, with 7 bases fitting TRBD1. The CDR3 is made up of 13 amino acids. V lost 6 bases and J lost 5; bases outside the gene matches: 4. The CDR3 bases are TGTGCCAGCAGGCTCCAGGGGGATCAGCCCCAGCATTTT. Protein: CASRLQGDQPQHF.

The V call is TRBV20-1, the J call TRBJ2-5, with TRBD1 identical over 10 bases. V shed 3 bases and J 3 bases; nucleotides not matched to a gene: 10. CDR3 size: 16 residues. CDR1 is DFQATT, CDR2 SNEGSKA, per germline (reference sequence). CDR3 loop: CSASPPGTGVEETQYF. CDR3 coding DNA: TGCAGTGCTAGCCCCCCCGGGACAGGGGTGGAAGAGACCCAGTACTTC.